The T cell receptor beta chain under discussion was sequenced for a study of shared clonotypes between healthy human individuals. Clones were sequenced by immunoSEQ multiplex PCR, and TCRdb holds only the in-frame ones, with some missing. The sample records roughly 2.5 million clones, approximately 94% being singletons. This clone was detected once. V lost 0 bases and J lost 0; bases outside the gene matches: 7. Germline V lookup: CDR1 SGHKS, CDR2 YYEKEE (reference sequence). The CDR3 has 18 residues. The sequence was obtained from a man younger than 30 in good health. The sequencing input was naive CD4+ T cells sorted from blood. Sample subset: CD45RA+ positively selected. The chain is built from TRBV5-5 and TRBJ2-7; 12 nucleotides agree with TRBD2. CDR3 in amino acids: CASSLGLAGGTSSYEQYF. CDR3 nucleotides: TGTGCCAGCAGCTTGGGGCTAGCGGGAGGGACGAGCTCCTACGAGCAGTACTTC.